This is a list of T cell receptor beta chains from one sample in a study of cytomegalovirus exposure and HLA in healthy donors. Sequencing was performed with immunoSEQ multiplex PCR; in TCRdb, only in-frame clones are kept and a portion is missing. The data contain roughly 170,000 clones, around 80% of them seen just once; the ten biggest clones take up approximately 2.3%. Sequencing was performed on PBMCs. The source of these receptors is a female donor in good health and CMV-seronegative. Both conserved end residues are part of each CDR3. The order of the fields is D gene, V gene, J gene, CDR3 DNA, CDR3 protein. A D gene is named only where the DNA matches it firmly.

>.|TRBV7-9|TRBJ1-1
TGTGCCAGCAGCCAGCCGTTGGGGGCAGGAACTGAAGCTTTCTTT
CASSQPLGAGTEAFF
>TRBD1|TRBV6-5|TRBJ2-1
TGTGCCAGCAATGCTCGACAGGGGGTAGGTGAGCAGTTCTTC
CASNARQGVGEQFF
>.|TRBV4-3|TRBJ2-6
TGCGCCAGCAGCCAAGATTCACCGAGATCGTCGGGGGCCAACGTCCTGACTTTC
CASSQDSPRSSGANVLTF
>TRBD1|TRBV27|TRBJ1-6
TGTGCCAGCAGTGGGACAGGGGGCTTTTCACCCCTCCACTTT
CASSGTGGFSPLHF
>.|TRBV18|TRBJ1-4
TGTGCCAGCTCACCAGGCACCCCCCATGAAAAACTGTTTTTT
CASSPGTPHEKLFF
>.|TRBV28|TRBJ1-1
TGTGCCAGCAGTTTCCACCCCACGCCGGGTATAAACACTGAAGCTTTCTTT
CASSFHPTPGINTEAFF
>.|TRBV29-1|TRBJ1-3
TGCAGCGTGCGGCCAGGGAATGGAAACACCATATATTTT
CSVRPGNGNTIYF
>TRBD1|TRBV7-2|TRBJ2-7
TGTGCCAGCAGCTCAGACAGGGGGCCCTACGAGCAATACTTC
CASSSDRGPYEQYF
>.|TRBV4-3|TRBJ1-1
TGCGCCAGCAGTCCAACCCAGGCCCCGGTCACTGAAGCTTTCTTT
CASSPTQAPVTEAFF
>TRBD1|TRBV5-1|TRBJ2-2
TGCGCCAGTCATATCGGACAGGGGCGGAACACCGGGGAGCTGTTTTTT
CASHIGQGRNTGELFF